The 19 T cell receptor beta chains below all came from one sample that was sequenced in a study of cytomegalovirus exposure and HLA in healthy donors. In the PCR, 60 Vbeta and 13 Jbeta primers were used. Some clones are missing from TCRdb's copy, which holds only in-frame ones; the method was immunoSEQ multiplex PCR. The top ten clones hold 3.8% of a sample with 200,000 to 250,000 clones, roughly 80% of them seen once. Sample: PBMCs. These receptors came from a male donor in good health and CMV-seronegative.

The V call is TRBV10-2, the J call TRBJ2-1; maybe TRBD2 (5 bases). This CDR3 spans 14 amino acids. Germline V gene sequence: CDR1 WSHSY, CDR2 SAAADI. Between the trimmed V and J ends, which lost 8 bases and 5 bases, there was a span of 16 bases. The CDR3 sequence: CASRGSSWDNEQFF. For the CDR3, the DNA is TGCGCCAGCCGGGGTAGCTCTTGGGACAATGAGCAGTTCTTC.

This clone was seen just once. J is TRBJ2-1 and V is TRBV7-8; 12 nucleotides match TRBD2. Per germline, CDR1 SGHVS and CDR2 FQNEAQ. The junction had 5 bases not matched to a gene; V was cut back by 1 base and J by 7 bases. This CDR3 is built from 16 residues. The CDR3: CASSLVTLAGGNEQFF. For the CDR3, the DNA is TGTGCCAGCAGCTTAGTAACACTAGCGGGAGGAAATGAGCAGTTCTTC.

In this sample, this clone turned up once. The J gene is TRBJ1-2, the V gene TRBV20-1, with D unresolved. V lost 3 bases, J lost 8 bases, and 7 bases lay in between. The CDR3 has 10 amino acids. CDR1 is DFQATT, CDR2 SNEGSKA, per germline (reference sequence). The CDR3 reads CSASAWGYTF. DNA for the CDR3: TGCAGTGCTAGTGCGTGGGGCTACACCTTC.

V gene TRBV7-8 combines with J gene TRBJ2-7, with a possible D match to TRBD1 (5 bases). CDR1 SGHVS and CDR2 FQNEAQ come from the germline V gene. Trimming cost V 2 bases and J 3 bases, with 11 bases left between them. The CDR3 runs to 14 residues. The CDR3 DNA sequence: TGTGCCAGCAGCTTAAGGGAAGGGGACTACGAGCAGTACTTC. Its translation is CASSLREGDYEQYF.

The rearrangement joins TRBV5-1 to TRBJ1-1; weak D call: TRBD1 (6 bases). The CDR3 extends over 15 amino acids. The germline V gene encodes CDR1 SGHRS and CDR2 YFSETQ. V was pared by 0 bases and J by 8 bases, with 17 bases between. The CDR3 DNA sequence: TGCGCCAGCAGCTTGGCCGGACCTCAAAGGGGGGAAGCTTTCTTT. Its translation is CASSLAGPQRGEAFF.

The V and J genes are TRBV7-9 and TRBJ1-4; possibly TRBD1 for D (6 bases). The CDR3 loop spans 17 amino acids. V was clipped by 2 bases and J by 3 bases, with 16 bases between them. Germline V gives CDR1 SEHNR, CDR2 FQNEAQ (reference sequence). CDR3 nucleotides: TGTGCCAGCAGCTTAACCCTCCGAGGGGGTGCTAATGAAAAACTGTTTTTT. Protein: CASSLTLRGGANEKLFF.

This chain links TRBV28 with TRBJ2-2, with D tentatively TRBD2 (6 bases). CDR1 is MDHEN and CDR2 is SYDVKM in the germline V gene. V dropped 5 bases and J dropped 4 bases, with 14 bases sitting between them. CDR3 length equals 15 residues. CDR3 coding DNA: TGTGCCAGCAGTCCAACTAGCTACGGCACCGGGGAGCTGTTTTTT. Amino acids: CASSPTSYGTGELFF.

The CDR3: CASSSTSGRALTDTQYF. In nucleotides, the CDR3 is TGTGCCAGCAGTTCGACTAGCGGGAGGGCCCTCACAGATACGCAGTATTTT. The V and J genes are TRBV27 and TRBJ2-3; the match to TRBD2 covers 14 bases. The CDR3 runs 17 residues. Looked up from germline, CDR1 is MNHEY and CDR2 is SMNVEV (reference sequence). J was trimmed by 2 bases and V by 4 bases; bases with no gene match: 5.

This chain uses TRBV11-2 with TRBJ2-3; possible D gene TRBD2, 6 bases. Germline V gives CDR1 SGHAT, CDR2 FQNNGV. V was shortened by 2 bases and J by 2 bases, with 14 bases between the two germline ends. The CDR3 runs 16 residues. The CDR3: CASSLLRGAVTDTQYF. In DNA, the CDR3 is TGTGCCAGCAGCTTACTGCGGGGCGCGGTCACAGATACGCAGTATTTT.

The J gene is TRBJ2-7, the V gene TRBV10-1; 9 bases match TRBD2. After removal of 6 bases from V and 3 bases from J, the junction contained 3 bases not matched to a gene. From germline, CDR1 is WNHNN and CDR2 SYGVQD (reference sequence). The CDR3 extends over 13 amino acids. CDR3 loop: CASRASGNYEQYF. Written as DNA, the CDR3 is TGCGCCAGCAGGGCTAGCGGGAACTACGAGCAGTACTTC.

This chain connects TRBV28 to TRBJ2-7; a possible D gene is TRBD1 (6 bases). CDR3 length: 13 amino acids. Germline values: CDR1 MDHEN, CDR2 SYDVKM. The V and J ends lost 4 bases and 3 bases respectively, with 10 bases between them. In DNA, the CDR3 is TGTGCCAGCAGTTGGACAGACTACTACGAGCAGTACTTC. Translating it yields CASSWTDYYEQYF.

V usage is TRBV5-6 and J usage is TRBJ2-2; D call uncertain. The CDR3 length is 14 residues. The germline V and J ends were trimmed by 2 bases and 1 base, with 6 bases remaining between them. Germline assignment: CDR1 SGHDT and CDR2 YYEEEE. The CDR3: CASSFLRNTGELFF. CDR3 sequence (DNA): TGTGCCAGCAGCTTTTTGAGGAACACCGGGGAGCTGTTTTTT.

J is TRBJ1-2 and V is TRBV19; D is unresolved. There are 11 residues in the CDR3. Trimming shortened V by 4 bases and J by 7 bases, and 7 bases separated the two germline ends. The germline gives CDR1 LNHDA, CDR2 SQIVND (reference sequence). In DNA form, the CDR3 reads TGTGCCAGTAGTAGCGAGTTTGGCTACACCTTC. Protein product: CASSSEFGYTF.

The rearrangement joins TRBV11-2 to TRBJ2-7; TRBD1 is a possible D gene (5 bases). This CDR3 has 13 amino acids. V lost 4 bases and J lost 2, with 9 bases in between. Germline V gene data show CDR1 as SGHAT and CDR2 as FQNNGV. CDR3 DNA sequence: TGTGCCAGCAGCTCAACGACAGCCTACGAGCAGTACTTC. Amino acid sequence: CASSSTTAYEQYF.

The rearrangement links TRBV2 to TRBJ1-5; 8 bases are a match to TRBD1. V gave up 5 bases and J gave up 2 bases; unmatched junction bases: 5. The CDR3 sequence is 15 residues long. From germline, CDR1 is SNHLY and CDR2 FYNNEI. DNA for the CDR3: TGTGCCAGCAGTCCCGACAGGGGACGCAATCAGCCCCAGCATTTT. Protein product: CASSPDRGRNQPQHF.

The V and J genes are TRBV18 and TRBJ2-7; no definite D call. Germline lookup yields CDR1 KGHSH and CDR2 LQKENI. V lost 2 bases, J lost 5 bases, and 10 bases lay in between. This CDR3 is 13 amino acids long. The CDR3 is CASSPTVFHEQYF. DNA for the CDR3: TGTGCCAGCTCACCAACAGTCTTCCACGAGCAGTACTTC.

The chain combines TRBV10-3 with TRBJ2-1; a weak D match, TRBD2 (5 bases). Germline CDR1 ENHRY, CDR2 SYGVKD. The CDR3 totals 15 residues. Trimming took off 10 bases at V and 0 bases at J, with 16 bases between the two ends. The CDR3 sequence: CATRADLSSYNEQFF. For the CDR3, the DNA is TGTGCCACCCGAGCGGATCTTAGCTCCTACAATGAGCAGTTCTTC.

V gene TRBV9 combines with J gene TRBJ2-3; 14 positions agree with TRBD2. The germline gives CDR1 SGDLS, CDR2 YYNGEE. CDR3 size: 18 residues. Losses at the gene ends were 4 bases for V and 0 bases for J; bases not matched to a gene: 7. This CDR3 reads CASSFSGLAGDSTDTQYF. The CDR3 DNA reads as TGTGCCAGCAGCTTCTCGGGACTAGCGGGAGATAGCACAGATACGCAGTATTTT.

The CDR3 loop reads CASSRGGDSYGYTF. The CDR3 DNA sequence: TGTGCCAGCAGCCGGGGGGGGGACAGCTATGGCTACACCTTC. The rearrangement links TRBV6-6 to TRBJ1-2, with 7 bases lining up with TRBD1. Trimming at V came to 6 bases and at J to 4 bases, leaving 8 bases not matched to a gene. This CDR3 spans 14 amino acids. CDR1 and CDR2 from the germline V gene are MNHNY and SVGAGI (reference sequence).